Listed below are T cell receptor beta chains from one sample, sequenced in a study of T cells in Graves' hyperthyroidism and ophthalmopathy. TCRdb used MiXCR to reprocess the multiplex PCR reads, holding one entry per CDR3 protein. The table shows approximately 400,000 distinct CDR3 sequences, with about 14% occurring only once. The source material was blood. The receptors here all came from a man in his forties or fifties with Graves' ophthalmopathy. Each CDR3 is given with its conserved first and last residue. Each record gives: clone size, J gene, V gene, D gene, CDR3 DNA, CDR3 protein. A D gene is named only where the DNA matches it firmly. A row's size may be missing; if present it is once, few, many or a size class.

many	TRBJ2-1	TRBV11-2	NA	TGTGCCAGCAGCTTGTCCTTTGGGGGAGGTTCTTACAATGAGCAGTTCTTC	CASSLSFGGGSYNEQFF
many	TRBJ2-7	TRBV7-2	NA	TGTGCCAGCAGCTCGGACCTACACTCCTACGAGCAGTACTTC	CASSSDLHSYEQYF
few	TRBJ2-5	TRBV20-1	TRBD2	TGCAGTGCTAGAGGTTTGCTAGCGGGATTGAAGACCCAGTACTTC	CSARGLLAGLKTQYF
many	TRBJ2-7	TRBV28	NA	TGTGCCAGCAGCCCCGCGCATGCCTACGAGCAGTACTTC	CASSPAHAYEQYF
NA	TRBJ2-2	TRBV28	TRBD1	TGTGCCAGCAGCTCCCCACAGGGGGCGCGGAGCACCGGGGAGCTGTTTTTT	CASSSPQGARSTGELFF
few	TRBJ2-1	TRBV6-9	TRBD2	TGTGCCAGCAGTTATCCTTTCCTAGCGGGGGCCTCCTACAATGAGCAGTTCTTC	CASSYPFLAGASYNEQFF
many	TRBJ2-1	TRBV3-1	TRBD1	TGTGCCAGCAGCCTCGGGACAGCGGCCCGCGAGCAGTTCTTC	CASSLGTAAREQFF
many	TRBJ2-6	TRBV20-1	NA	TGCAGTGCTAGAGATTGGGGGTCTGGGGCCAACGTCCTGACTTTC	CSARDWGSGANVLTF
many	TRBJ2-7	TRBV11-2	NA	TGTGCCAGCAGCTTAGCGGCAGGGATCCACGAGCAGTACTTC	CASSLAAGIHEQYF
NA	TRBJ2-3	TRBV27	TRBD2	TGTGCCAGCAGTTTAGGGACTAGCGGGATCGCGCAGTATTTT	CASSLGTSGIAQYF
NA	TRBJ2-1	TRBV7-9	NA	TGTGCCAGCAGCTTGTCCAGCGGAAACAATGAGCAGATCTTC	CASSLSSGNNEQIF
few	TRBJ2-1	TRBV12-3/TRBV12-4	NA	TGTGCCAGCAGTTTGGAACTTTCCGGTTACAATGAGCAGTTCTTC	CASSLELSGYNEQFF
few	TRBJ1-5	TRBV19	NA	TGTGCCAGTAGAAACTCGGTAGGACCTAATCAGCCCCAGCATTTT	CASRNSVGPNQPQHF
NA	TRBJ2-7	TRBV9	TRBD1	TGTGCCAGCAGCGCGGGGACAGGGTTCGAGCAGTACTTC	CASSAGTGFEQYF
many	TRBJ2-5	TRBV30	TRBD2	TGTGCCTGGAGTGGGTTTGGACTAGCGGGAGGGCCCCGAGAGACCCAGTACTTC	CAWSGFGLAGGPRETQYF
many	TRBJ2-7	TRBV20-1	NA	TGCAGTGCTAGGCCCGGACTGCTAAACAGGTCCTACGAGCAGTACTTC	CSARPGLLNRSYEQYF